This TCR beta chain was documented in a study of blood T cell repertoires in COVID-19. Data came from immunoSEQ multiplex PCR; TCRdb stores just in-frame clones and leaves some out. The sample has tens of thousands of clones, around nine tenths seen once. V lost 1 base, J lost 1 base, and 8 bases lay in between. The germline gives CDR1 MDHEN, CDR2 SYDVKM. This CDR3 is 14 amino acids long. This clonotype was sampled from a human donor with active COVID-19. The donor label of this sample is uncertain. The chain carries TRBV28 and TRBJ2-7; possibly TRBD2 for D (6 bases). The sequenced sample was peripheral blood. Here the CDR3 DNA reads TGTGCCAGCAGTTTATTCGGGGGTTCCTACGAGCAGTACTTC. Translation gives CASSLFGGSYEQYF.